This T cell receptor beta chain was sequenced in a study of Graves' ophthalmopathy and Graves' hyperthyroidism. Trimming took 1 base from V and 5 from J, leaving 14 bases between them. CDR3 length: 15 amino acids. CDR1 SGHVS and CDR2 FQNEAQ come from the germline V gene. The study amplified TCR beta CDR3 regions using RNA transcripts. HTBI-primed first-round RT-PCR preceded second-round multiplex PCR. TCRdb reprocessed the multiplex PCR reads with MiXCR, giving one entry per CDR3 protein. The sample has more than 550,000 distinct CDR3 sequences; about two fifths are singletons. The specimen was peripheral blood. This rearrangement joins TRBV7-8 to TRBJ2-5, with D possibly TRBD2 on 5 matching bases. The TCR sequence derives from an adult man with Graves' ophthalmopathy. DNA of the CDR3: TGTGCCAGCAGCTTAGGCAGGTTGGGCGGGGAGACCCAGTACTTC. Its translation is CASSLGRLGGETQYF.